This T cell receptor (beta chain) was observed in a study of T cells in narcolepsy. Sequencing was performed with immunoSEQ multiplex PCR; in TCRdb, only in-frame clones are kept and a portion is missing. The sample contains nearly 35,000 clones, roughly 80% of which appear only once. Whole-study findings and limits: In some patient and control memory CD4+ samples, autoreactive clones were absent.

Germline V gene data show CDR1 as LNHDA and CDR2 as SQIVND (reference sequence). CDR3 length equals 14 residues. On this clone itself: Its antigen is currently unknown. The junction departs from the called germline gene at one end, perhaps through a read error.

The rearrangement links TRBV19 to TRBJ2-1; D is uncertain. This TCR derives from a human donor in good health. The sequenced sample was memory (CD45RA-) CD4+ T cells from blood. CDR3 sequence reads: CASRSLVFPNGQFF. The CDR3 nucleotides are TGTGCCAGTAGGTCTCTCGTGTTCCCAAATGGGCAGTTCTTC.